The T cell receptor beta chain under discussion was sequenced for a study of beta chain features in type 1 diabetes. General observations from the study: Compared to healthy donors, patients appeared to have naive, central memory and Treg TCRB repertoires that were more alike. There was a moderate but significant shortening of TCRB CDR3s in all four CD4+ subsets of Type 1 diabetes patients.

Note on this clone: Its target is not known.

Via CD45RO/CCR7/CD25/CD127/CD95/CD27, cells of the CD4+ naive, central memory, regulatory and stem cell-like memory subsets were sorted. Germline V lookup: CDR1 MNHEY, CDR2 SMNVEV (reference sequence). This CDR3 is 15 amino acids long. The trim removed 3 bases at V and 5 bases at J, leaving 8 bases unmatched. The authors reverse transcribed all of the isolated RNA, so sequencing captured expressed TCRB transcripts. Profiling relied on immunoSEQ multiplex PCR, and the TCRdb table lists in-frame clones only, not all of them. The data show approximately 250,000 clones, 16% seen once. The sample was naive CD4+ T cells from blood. The TCR originated in a man younger than 45 with type 1 diabetes. The chain links TRBV27 to TRBJ2-7; 9 bases are shared with TRBD2. The CDR3 DNA reads TGTGCCAGCAGTTTGGGAAGCGGGAGGAGCCACGAGCAGTACTTC. Amino acid sequence: CASSLGSGRSHEQYF.